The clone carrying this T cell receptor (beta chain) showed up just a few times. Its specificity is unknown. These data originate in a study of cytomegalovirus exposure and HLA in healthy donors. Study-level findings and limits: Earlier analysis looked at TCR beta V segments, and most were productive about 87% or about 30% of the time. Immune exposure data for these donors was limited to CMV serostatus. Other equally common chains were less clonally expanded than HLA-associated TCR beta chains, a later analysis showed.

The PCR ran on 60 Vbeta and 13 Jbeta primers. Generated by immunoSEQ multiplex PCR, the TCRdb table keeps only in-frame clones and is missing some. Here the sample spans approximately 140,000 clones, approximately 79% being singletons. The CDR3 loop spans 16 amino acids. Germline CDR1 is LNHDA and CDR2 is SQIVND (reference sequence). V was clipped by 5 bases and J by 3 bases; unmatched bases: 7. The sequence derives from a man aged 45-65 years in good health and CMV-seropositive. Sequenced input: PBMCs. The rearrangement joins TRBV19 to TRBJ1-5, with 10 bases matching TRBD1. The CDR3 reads CASSARDRGYNQPQHF. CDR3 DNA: TGTGCCAGTAGTGCCCGGGACAGGGGTTACAATCAGCCCCAGCATTTT.